Described below is a single T cell receptor (beta chain) sequence and its context. Authors' processing steps: Scientists estimated how many nucleated cells there were by amplifying reference gene primers. Clones were read by immunoSEQ multiplex PCR, and TCRdb kept only the in-frame ones, dropping some. The DNA gave D and trimming, while V, J and clone size come from that table. The data hold around 260,000 clones, with about 85% observed a single time. The V and J ends lost 0 bases and 0 bases, in that order; junction bases with no gene match: 6. The CDR3 extends over 19 amino acids. Germline V lookup: CDR1 SGHTA, CDR2 FQGTGA. The record originates from a study of blood T cell repertoires in COVID-19. Across the whole study: Samples representing acute and convalescent COVID-19 were sourced from the United States, Italy and Spain. PBMCs, B-cell-depleted T cells, or T cells were the source of the cDNA or gDNA that made up the material.

Sample: peripheral blood. This TCR derives from a man between 60 and 70 years old with acute or convalescent COVID-19. V usage is TRBV7-3 and J usage is TRBJ2-6; 9 bases line up with TRBD2. The CDR3 reads CASSLTPGTSFSGANVLTF. The CDR3 DNA sequence: TGTGCCAGCAGCTTAACGCCCGGGACTAGCTTCTCTGGGGCCAACGTCCTGACTTTC.